The 17 T cell receptor beta chains below were found in one sample sequenced in a study of blood T cell repertoires in COVID-19. Sequenced by immunoSEQ multiplex PCR; TCRdb stores in-frame clones only, minus some. The table has fewer than 400,000 clones, around 90% seen once. The sequenced sample consisted of PBMCs or T cells enriched from blood (not recorded which). The receptor set was obtained from a man in his 60s who had recovered from COVID-19.

V usage is TRBV30 and J usage is TRBJ1-3; D is uncertain. Between the trimmed V and J ends, which lost 6 bases and 3 bases, there was a span of 9 bases. CDR1 and CDR2 from the germline V gene are GTSNPN and SVGIG (reference sequence). This CDR3 has 12 residues. DNA for the CDR3: TGTGCCTGCCTTCCCGTTGGAAACACCATATATTTT. Its protein product is CACLPVGNTIYF.

This chain uses TRBV28 with TRBJ1-1; D gene unclear. CDR1 MDHEN and CDR2 SYDVKM come from the germline V gene. V dropped 5 bases and J dropped 5 bases, with 21 bases sitting between them. CDR3 size: 16 residues. CDR3 loop: CASSRDSGSGRTEAFF. DNA of the CDR3: TGTGCCAGCAGTCGCGATTCGGGGTCAGGAAGGACTGAAGCTTTCTTT.

V is TRBV6-6 and J is TRBJ1-3; a weak D match, TRBD1 (5 bases). The germline V and J ends were trimmed by 0 bases and 4 bases, with 10 bases remaining between them. There are 15 residues in the CDR3. Germline values: CDR1 MNHNY, CDR2 SVGAGI (reference sequence). The CDR3 region is CASSYSGGLGNTIYF. Written as DNA, the CDR3 is TGTGCCAGCAGTTACTCGGGGGGTTTGGGAAACACCATATATTTT.

This chain connects TRBV3-1 (or the pseudogene TRBV3-2) to TRBJ2-2; 7 bases agree with TRBD1. V was clipped by 2 bases and J by 4 bases; unmatched bases: 4. The germline V gene has CDR1 LGHDT and CDR2 YNNKEL (reference sequence). CDR3 length: 15 amino acids. The CDR3 DNA is TGTGCCAGCAGCCAACGAGACAGGGCCACCGGGGAGCTGTTTTTT. This gives the protein CASSQRDRATGELFF.

This clone was observed a single time. The chain couples TRBV24-1 to TRBJ1-5, with D possibly matching TRBD1 (6 bases). The CDR3 runs 15 residues. The germline gives CDR1 KGHDR, CDR2 SFDVKD. Trimming stripped 6 bases from V and 0 bases from J, with 11 bases between. The CDR3 is CATSLGHNSNQPQHF. Written as DNA, the CDR3 is TGTGCCACCAGTTTGGGACACAATAGCAATCAGCCCCAGCATTTT.

The chain uses TRBV7-3 and TRBJ1-4, with D perhaps matching TRBD1 (6 bases). CDR1 is SGHTA and CDR2 is FQGTGA in the germline V gene. With 4 bases removed from V and 6 bases from J, the gap between germline ends came to 15 bases. The CDR3 is made up of 15 amino acids. The CDR3 region is CASSSRTDSDEKLFF. The CDR3, as DNA: TGTGCCAGCAGCTCGCGGACAGACTCTGATGAAAAACTGTTTTTT.

The chain couples TRBV19 to TRBJ2-1; 10 bases match TRBD2. Trimming at V came to 7 bases and at J to 6 bases, leaving 6 bases not matched to a gene. Germline V CDR1 and CDR2: LNHDA, SQIVND (reference sequence). The CDR3 contains 14 residues. In nucleotides, the CDR3 is TGTGCCAGTACTCTAGCGGGAGCGGGCAATGAGCAGTTCTTC. Residues: CASTLAGAGNEQFF.

This sequence joins TRBV28 and TRBJ2-5; D possibly corresponds to TRBD2 (5 bases). Trimming shortened V by 6 bases and J by 4 bases, and 21 bases separated the two germline ends. The CDR3 covers 16 residues. Germline V gene lookup returns CDR1 MDHEN and CDR2 SYDVKM. The CDR3 region is CASRKGAGLAGETQYF. The DNA for the CDR3 is TGTGCCAGCAGAAAGGGTGCCGGGCTAGCTGGAGAGACCCAGTACTTC.

The chain recombines TRBV15 with TRBJ1-1; a possible D gene is TRBD1 (5 bases). The CDR3 has 19 amino acids. V lost 0 bases and J lost 0, with 20 bases in between. The germline CDR1 and CDR2 sequences are LNHNV and YYDKDF (reference sequence). The CDR3, as DNA: TGTGCCACCAGCAGAGATCGGGATAGGAGGGGAGGGATGAACACTGAAGCTTTCTTT. Translation gives CATSRDRDRRGGMNTEAFF.

The genes are TRBV5-1 and TRBJ2-2; TRBD2 is a possible D gene (5 bases). The CDR3 covers 15 residues. V lost 2 bases, J lost 1 base, and 9 bases lay in between. CDR1 and CDR2 from the germline V gene are SGHRS and YFSETQ. CDR3 loop: CASSLRTWNTGELFF. DNA of the CDR3: TGCGCCAGCAGCTTAAGGACTTGGAACACCGGGGAGCTGTTTTTT.

The V and J genes are TRBV7-9 and TRBJ1-1; 8 nucleotides line up with TRBD1. The CDR3 contains 15 residues. Germline V gene data show CDR1 as SEHNR and CDR2 as FQNEAQ (reference sequence). V lost 1 base and J lost 1; bases outside the gene matches: 2. CDR3 nucleotides: TGTGCCAGCAGCTTAGGGGACAGGAGGAACACTGAAGCTTTCTTT. It encodes CASSLGDRRNTEAFF.

V and J are TRBV19 and TRBJ2-3; 7 bases agree with TRBD1. Germline CDR1 and CDR2: LNHDA and SQIVND (reference sequence). With 0 bases clipped from V and 1 base from J, the junction kept 4 bases outside the gene matches. The CDR3 extends over 16 amino acids. The chain's CDR3 is CASSIDYTGGTDTQYF. The CDR3 DNA reads TGTGCCAGTAGTATAGATTACACAGGGGGCACAGATACGCAGTATTTT.

The CDR3, as DNA: TGTGCCAGCGACGATCCCCGGGGGGGTGGCTACACCTTC. Protein: CASDDPRGGGYTF. J is TRBJ1-2 and V is TRBV28, with D possibly TRBD1 on 5 matching bases. This CDR3 is built from 13 residues. Germline V gene lookup returns CDR1 MDHEN and CDR2 SYDVKM. Trimming cost V 8 bases and J 7 bases, with 17 bases left between them.

J is TRBJ1-5 and V is TRBV5-5; D is perhaps TRBD1 (5 bases). The CDR3 runs 14 residues. V was shortened by 4 bases and J by 2 bases, with 10 bases between the two germline ends. Germline assignment: CDR1 SGHKS and CDR2 YYEKEE (reference sequence). CDR3 sequence: CASSQGGGNQPQHF. The CDR3 nucleotides are TGTGCCAGCAGCCAGGGAGGGGGCAATCAGCCCCAGCATTTT.

CDR3 amino acids: CASSLGGIPGETQYF. The CDR3, as DNA: TGTGCCAGCAGCTTAGGAGGGATCCCGGGAGAGACCCAGTACTTC. The V and J genes are TRBV7-2 and TRBJ2-5, with D tentatively TRBD2 (5 bases). Trimming shortened V by 1 base and J by 4 bases, and 13 bases separated the two germline ends. Germline V gives CDR1 SGHTA, CDR2 FQGNSA. The CDR3 is 15 residues long. Variable domain in full (rest from reference TRBV7-2 and TRBJ2-5): GAGVSQSPSNKVTEKGKDVELRCDPISGHTALYWYRQSLGQGLEFLIYFQGNSAPDKSGLPSDRFSAERTGGSVSTLTIQRTQQEDSAVYLCASSLGGIPGETQYFGPGTRLLVL.

This clone was found once. The chain carries TRBV3-1 (or the pseudogene TRBV3-2) and TRBJ1-6, with D perhaps matching TRBD1 (5 bases). Trimming cost V 3 bases and J 2 bases, with 17 bases left between them. Germline V gene lookup returns CDR1 LGHDT and CDR2 YNNKEL (reference sequence). This CDR3 is 18 amino acids long. The chain's CDR3 is CASSHGTGLKTYNSPLHF. CDR3 sequence (DNA): TGTGCCAGCAGCCATGGGACGGGACTCAAGACCTATAATTCACCCCTCCACTTT.

The rearrangement joins TRBV7-3 to TRBJ2-2; tentative D call: TRBD2 (6 bases). The CDR3 sequence is 15 residues long. Germline CDR1 reads SGHTA; CDR2 reads FQGTGA. V gave up 5 bases and J gave up 1 base, with 11 bases separating them. The CDR3 DNA is TGTGCCAGCAGCGAGACTAGTCTGAACACCGGGGAGCTGTTTTTT. It yields the protein CASSETSLNTGELFF.